Presented here are 19 T cell receptor beta chains from one specimen sequenced in a study of T cells after yellow fever vaccination. TCRdb reprocessed the 5' RACE reads via MiXCR and lists one record per CDR3 protein. The sample consists of approximately 170,000 distinct CDR3 sequences, approximately 11% of them appearing once. The source was CD8+ T cells sorted from PBMCs, collected 15 days after the yellow fever booster vaccination. Every receptor here comes from a man aged 18 to 30 who received the YFV17D yellow fever vaccine.

This clonotype was counted between two and nine times. The chain is built from TRBV4-1 and TRBJ1-1; maybe TRBD1 (5 bases). Trimming pared 4 bases from V and 2 bases from J, leaving 14 bases between. Germline loops: CDR1 MGHRA, CDR2 YSYEKL. This CDR3 has 15 amino acids. As DNA, the CDR3 is TGCGCCAGCAGCCCGGCCCCCGGGGGAAACACTGAAGCTTTCTTT. Translated: CASSPAPGGNTEAFF.

This clonotype occurred a few times. The J gene is TRBJ2-5, the V gene TRBV5-1; a possible D gene is TRBD1 (5 bases). Germline CDR1 reads SGHRS; CDR2 reads YFSETQ. Trimming removed 2 bases at V and 3 bases at J, with 11 bases between. This CDR3 comprises 14 residues. CDR3 in DNA: TGCGCCAGCAGCTTCCCGGACAACAAAGAGACCCAGTACTTC. This encodes CASSFPDNKETQYF.

The J gene is TRBJ1-1, the V gene TRBV24-1, with D possibly matching TRBD1 (5 bases). The V end was cut by 4 bases, the J end by 11 bases, with 19 bases between. Germline assignment: CDR1 KGHDR and CDR2 SFDVKD. The CDR3 extends over 14 amino acids. The CDR3 DNA follows: TGTGCCACCAGTGACCCAGGGACGTCCCGTGCCGCTTTCTTT. Translating gives CATSDPGTSRAAFF.

This clonotype was counted only a few times. The chain is built from TRBV4-1 and TRBJ2-1; 8 bases are shared with TRBD1. CDR1 and CDR2 (germline): MGHRA, YSYEKL. CDR3 length: 14 residues. Germline trimming cut 3 bases from V and 8 bases from J; bases unmatched to any gene: 6. The CDR3 nucleotides read TGCGCCAGCAGCCAGTTGACAGGGGTCGATGAGCAGTTCTTC. Its translation: CASSQLTGVDEQFF.

The rearrangement links TRBV4-1 to TRBJ1-1; no firm D call. The V gene lost 1 base and the J gene lost 8 bases, with 8 bases spanning the gap. From germline, CDR1 is MGHRA and CDR2 YSYEKL. This CDR3 spans 12 amino acids. CDR3 protein: CASSQGPTEAFF. The CDR3 DNA follows: TGCGCCAGCAGCCAAGGCCCCACGGAAGCTTTCTTT.

The chain has TRBV12-3 or TRBV12-4 and TRBJ2-4; D is perhaps TRBD1 (5 bases). The V end lost 3 bases, the J end lost 5 bases, and 8 bases lay between the germline ends. This CDR3 is 13 amino acids long. The CDR3 sequence: CASSLAGQNIQYF. In DNA form, the CDR3 reads TGTGCCAGCAGTTTGGCAGGGCAAAACATTCAGTACTTC.

This clonotype has more than one count but fewer than ten. V gene TRBV6-5 combines with J gene TRBJ2-1; weak D call: TRBD2 (6 bases). The CDR3 spans 15 residues. The V and J ends lost 6 bases and 2 bases respectively, with 14 bases between them. Germline CDR1 MNHEY, CDR2 SVGAGI. Here the CDR3 DNA reads TGTGCCAGCAGCCGGGGACTCGAGGCCTACAATGAGCAGTTCTTC. This sequence encodes CASSRGLEAYNEQFF.

This clonotype was seen a few times. The J gene is TRBJ2-7, the V gene TRBV12-3 or TRBV12-4; 7 bases align to TRBD1. The CDR3 length is 14 residues. V shed 5 bases and J 3 bases; nucleotides not matched to a gene: 7. The CDR3 reads CASSPGTVDYEQYV. CDR3 DNA sequence: TGTGCCAGCAGTCCTGGGACAGTAGACTACGAGCAGTACGTC.

The chain employs TRBV24-1 and TRBJ2-7; the D gene is possibly TRBD1 (6 bases). The ends were cut back, 3 bases at V and 6 bases at J, with 11 bases in the middle. CDR1 is KGHDR and CDR2 is SFDVKD in the germline V gene. There are 13 residues in the CDR3. The CDR3 DNA sequence: TGTGCCACCAGTGATGCGACAGGTCGCGAGCAGTACTTC. Translated, it gives CATSDATGREQYF.

The chain has TRBV28 and TRBJ2-7, with D possibly being TRBD1 (5 bases). The length of the CDR3 is 13 residues. Trimming stripped 2 bases from V and 4 bases from J, with 9 bases between. Germline CDR1 MDHEN, CDR2 SYDVKM. CDR3 in DNA: TGTGCCAGCAGTTTACGCAGGGTATACGAGCAGTACTTC. Protein: CASSLRRVYEQYF.

The sample holds a few counts of this clonotype. The chain employs TRBV7-9 and TRBJ1-1; no firm D call. CDR3 length: 14 amino acids. Germline V gene lookup returns CDR1 SEHNR and CDR2 FQNEAQ (reference sequence). Trimming cost V 6 bases and J 1 base, with 12 bases left between them. The CDR3 DNA sequence: TGTGCCAGCAGTCGACCGGGATCGAACACTGAAGCTTTCTTT. This encodes CASSRPGSNTEAFF. The full variable domain, rest sourced from reference TRBV7-9 and TRBJ1-1, is DTGVSQNPRHKITKRGQNVTFRCDPISEHNRLYWYRQTLGQGPEFLTYFQNEAQLEKSRLLSDRFSAERPKGSFSTLEIQRTEQGDSAMYLCASSRPGSNTEAFFGQGTRLTVV.

This clonotype was seen many times. This chain joins TRBV19 and TRBJ2-1; 8 positions match TRBD1. Germline V gene data show CDR1 as LNHDA and CDR2 as SQIVND (reference sequence). J lost 13 bases, V lost 5 bases, and 10 bases had no gene match. CDR3 length: 13 amino acids. DNA of the CDR3: TGTGCCAGTAGTGATTCCACCGGGACAGGTCAGTTCTTC. Its protein product is CASSDSTGTGQFF.

CDR3 residues: CASSGGARSEQFF. DNA for the CDR3: TGTGCCAGCAGTGGGGGGGCTCGCAGTGAGCAGTTCTTC. This rearrangement joins TRBV6-4 to TRBJ2-1; tentatively, D is TRBD1 or TRBD2 (6 bases each). V gave up 4 bases and J gave up 9 bases, with 13 bases separating them. CDR3 size: 13 residues. Per the germline V gene, CDR1 is MRHNA and CDR2 is SNTAGT.

V is TRBV28 and J is TRBJ2-7, with D maybe TRBD1 (5 bases). Germline-derived CDR1 and CDR2 are MDHEN and SYDVKM. The CDR3 extends over 13 amino acids. V dropped 2 bases and J dropped 6 bases, with 11 bases sitting between them. The CDR3 DNA sequence: TGTGCCAGCAGTTTAGCGACAGTAAGCGAGCAGTACGTC. Translating gives CASSLATVSEQYV.

V usage is TRBV5-6 and J usage is TRBJ2-7, with 8 positions matching TRBD1. Germline lookup yields CDR1 SGHDT and CDR2 YYEEEE. The CDR3 length is 14 residues. With 4 bases clipped from V and 5 bases from J, the junction kept 8 bases outside the gene matches. The CDR3 DNA reads TGTGCCAGCAGCCCAGACAGGGGTAGGCACGAGCAGTACTTC. The encoded protein is CASSPDRGRHEQYF.

This clonotype was seen a few times. The rearrangement links TRBV4-3 to TRBJ1-1; no firm D call. The ends were cut back, 2 bases at V and 3 bases at J, with 13 bases in the middle. Germline CDR1 is LGHNA and CDR2 is YSLEER. The CDR3 is 15 amino acids. The CDR3 sequence is CASSQLKGFYTEAFF. The CDR3 DNA is TGCGCCAGCAGCCAATTAAAGGGATTTTACACTGAAGCTTTCTTT.

The rearrangement links TRBV7-9 to TRBJ2-5; D is undetermined. The CDR3 is 15 amino acids. Per germline, CDR1 SEHNR and CDR2 FQNEAQ (reference sequence). Trimming removed 1 base from V and 5 bases from J, with 14 bases in between. CDR3 sequence: CASSLVTPVGETQYF. CDR3 in DNA: TGTGCCAGCAGCTTAGTTACACCAGTCGGGGAGACCCAGTACTTC.

The chain couples TRBV29-1 to TRBJ2-1; the D call may be TRBD1 or TRBD2 (5 bases each). V lost 4 bases to trimming and J lost 9 bases, with 16 bases between them. Germline CDR1 and CDR2: SQVTM and ANQGSEA. The CDR3 runs 13 residues. The CDR3 coding sequence is TGCAGCGTTGTGGGGACCGGCTGGAGTGAGCAGTTCTTC. Protein product: CSVVGTGWSEQFF.

The chain combines TRBV14 with TRBJ2-6; possible D gene TRBD1, 5 bases. Trimming took 5 bases from V and 4 from J, leaving 24 bases between them. The CDR3 covers 19 residues. Germline V lookup: CDR1 SGHDN, CDR2 FVKESK. This CDR3 is CASSLEPTEGPLGANVLTF. The CDR3 coding sequence is TGTGCCAGCAGCTTAGAACCGACAGAAGGTCCGCTCGGGGCCAACGTCCTGACTTTC.